Here is one TCR beta chain with its context. This entry is derived from a study of blood T cell repertoires in COVID-19. Across the whole study: The study drew acute and convalescent COVID-19 samples from the United States, Italy and Spain.

Original processing methods: Scientists estimated how many nucleated cells there were by amplifying reference gene primers. Only in-frame clones appear in the TCRdb table, and some are missing; sequencing was by immunoSEQ multiplex PCR. The V and J calls and clone size were taken over from that table, and D and trimming were inferred from the DNA. Among more than 300,000 clones listed, about 89% were seen once. While infection was still active, Seattle patients were enrolled and then followed longitudinally. The CDR3 has 17 amino acids. Germline V gene lookup returns CDR1 MNHEY and CDR2 SMNVEV (reference sequence). The ends lost 2 bases at V and 5 bases at J; junction bases unmatched: 11.

The source is a woman aged 45-60 years with COVID-19, enrolled during active disease. The sample taken for sequencing was peripheral blood. The chain has TRBV27 and TRBJ2-1; 8 nucleotides match TRBD2. The CDR3 region is CASSLRGVGTRNNEQFF. CDR3 nucleotide sequence: TGTGCCAGCAGTTTAAGGGGGGTGGGGACTAGAAACAATGAGCAGTTCTTC.